The 7 T cell receptor beta chains presented below share a single source sample, sequenced in a study of shared clonotypes between healthy human individuals. TCRdb keeps only in-frame clones here, not all; method: immunoSEQ multiplex PCR. The sample consists of hundreds of thousands of clones, approximately 79% of them appearing once. Material for sequencing was memory CD4+ T cells sorted from blood. The subset denotes: CD45RA-negative fraction. The source is a woman aged 25 to 39 in good health.

This clone was detected only a few times. The CDR3: CASSPRQGREAFF. CDR3 nucleotide sequence: TGTGCCAGCAGCCCCCGACAGGGAAGGGAAGCTTTCTTT. The chain links TRBV7-6 to TRBJ1-1, with TRBD1 identical over 7 bases. V shed 5 bases, J shed 8 bases, and the junction held 8 bases outside the gene matches. The CDR3 has 13 amino acids. CDR1 SGHVS and CDR2 FNYEAQ come from the germline V gene. The complete variable domain, with remaining parts taken from reference TRBV7-6 and TRBJ1-1, reads GAGVSQSPRYKVTKRGQDVALRCDPISGHVSLYWYRQALGQGPEFLTYFNYEAQQDKSGLPNDRFSAERPEGSISTLTIQRTEQRDSAMYRCASSPRQGREAFFGQGTRLTVV.

The genes are TRBV27 and TRBJ2-7; 10 bases fit TRBD1. The CDR3 runs 13 residues. The V gene end was trimmed by 4 bases and the J gene end by 5 bases; junction bases not matched to a gene: 2. CDR1 MNHEY and CDR2 SMNVEV come from the germline V gene (reference sequence). Written as DNA, the CDR3 is TGTGCCAGCAGTTCGACAGGGGGCGACGAGCAGTACTTC. It translates to CASSSTGGDEQYF.

This chain uses TRBV9 with TRBJ2-1; 14 positions match TRBD2. V gave up 4 bases and J gave up 0 bases; unmatched junction bases: 9. The CDR3 runs 19 residues. CDR1 is SGDLS, CDR2 YYNGEE, per germline. The CDR3 DNA sequence: TGTGCCAGCAGCCCTCGCCCCGGGACTAGCGGGGGCTCCTACAATGAGCAGTTCTTC. Translated, it gives CASSPRPGTSGGSYNEQFF.

The rearrangement uses TRBV7-2 and TRBJ1-5, with D unclear. This CDR3 comprises 15 residues. CDR1 is SGHTA and CDR2 is FQGNSA in the germline V gene. The V and J ends lost 1 base and 4 bases respectively, with 11 bases between them. The CDR3 DNA sequence: TGTGCCAGCAGCTTAGGATCCCTCGTTAATCAGCCCCAGCATTTT. Translating gives CASSLGSLVNQPQHF.

This chain links TRBV6-1 with TRBJ1-1, with D hard to call. Germline V lookup: CDR1 MNHNS, CDR2 SASEGT. CDR3 length equals 14 residues. Between the trimmed V and J ends, which lost 3 bases and 11 bases, there was a span of 19 bases. CDR3: CASSESRGLRKAFF. The CDR3 region has the DNA TGTGCCAGCAGTGAGAGCAGAGGATTGCGGAAGGCTTTCTTT.

V gene TRBV19 combines with J gene TRBJ1-1; D gene ambiguous. The CDR3 covers 14 residues. Germline CDR1 reads LNHDA; CDR2 reads SQIVND (reference sequence). Trimming cost V 8 bases and J 0 bases, with 13 bases left between them. The CDR3 sequence is CASSVDRVNTEAFF. In nucleotides, the CDR3 is TGTGCCAGTTCAGTCGACCGAGTGAACACTGAAGCTTTCTTT.

This sequence joins TRBV5-1 and TRBJ2-1, with 13 positions matching TRBD2. In germline, CDR1 is SGHRS, CDR2 YFSETQ. The CDR3 extends over 18 amino acids. Unmatched junction bases numbered 11, after V lost 8 bases and J lost 0 bases. CDR3 residues: CASRGGLAGASSYNEQFF. CDR3 bases: TGCGCCAGTCGGGGAGGACTAGCGGGAGCTAGCTCCTACAATGAGCAGTTCTTC.